These 19 T cell receptor beta chains share one sample of origin, sequenced in a study of Ad26.COV2.S vaccination and SARS-CoV-2 variants. Using immunoSEQ multiplex PCR, the repertoire was profiled, and TCRdb retains in-frame clones only, with some absent. The sample records hundreds of thousands of clones, 88% being singletons. Treatment meaning: roughly 19 received Ad26.COV2.S at low or high dose, single or two shots; 5 received placebo; per-sample allocation not given. Material that was analyzed had been drawn on day 63 after the first vaccine or placebo injection. Material: peripheral blood, obtained in a trial of Ad26.COV2.S vaccine versus placebo. The receptors derive from a person aged 18-60 years who received the Ad26.COV2.S COVID-19 vaccine or a placebo.

In nucleotides, the CDR3 is TGTGCCAGCAGCCAACTTCAATCGGGAAAAGAGACCCAGTACTTC. Its translation is CASSQLQSGKETQYF. The V call is TRBV3-1 (or the pseudogene TRBV3-2), the J call TRBJ2-5; perhaps TRBD2 as D (5 bases). Germline assignment: CDR1 LGHDT and CDR2 YNNKEL (reference sequence). The CDR3 has 15 amino acids. V was shortened by 2 bases and J by 3 bases, with 13 bases between the two germline ends.

This chain connects TRBV10-1 to TRBJ2-5; D possibly corresponds to TRBD2 (6 bases). The CDR3 has 14 amino acids. The germline CDR1 and CDR2 sequences are WNHNN and SYGVQD (reference sequence). V shed 4 bases and J shed 5 bases, with 14 bases lying between them. In DNA form, the CDR3 reads TGCGCCAGCAGTGGTGTAGGTGGGAGGGAGACCCAGTACTTC. Its translation: CASSGVGGRETQYF.

The rearrangement joins TRBV7-9 to TRBJ2-3; 8 bases map to TRBD1. The germline CDR1 and CDR2 sequences are SEHNR and FQNEAQ (reference sequence). Losses at the gene ends were 4 bases for V and 2 bases for J; bases not matched to a gene: 11. The CDR3 extends over 17 amino acids. In DNA form, the CDR3 reads TGTGCCAGCAGCTCACCCCGGGACAGGCCCAACACAGATACGCAGTATTTT. Amino acid sequence: CASSSPRDRPNTDTQYF.

This chain connects TRBV11-2 to TRBJ1-2; no definite D call. The CDR3 consists of 13 residues. The germline V gene encodes CDR1 SGHAT and CDR2 FQNNGV. The V and J ends lost 5 bases and 2 bases respectively, with 9 bases between them. CDR3: CASSQTINYGYTF. In DNA form, the CDR3 reads TGTGCCAGCAGCCAGACGATAAACTATGGCTACACCTTC.

As to this clone: Distinct nucleotide sequences in the sample also encode this CDR3. V gene TRBV28 combines with J gene TRBJ2-7, with D tentatively TRBD1 (6 bases). The CDR3 length is 12 residues. Trimming left V 5 bases short and J 1 base short, with 6 bases between. CDR1 MDHEN and CDR2 SYDVKM come from the germline V gene. The CDR3 spells CASSQGSYEQYF. The CDR3, as DNA: TGTGCCAGCAGTCAGGGGTCCTACGAGCAGTACTTC.

The chain carries TRBV4-1 and TRBJ2-7; TRBD2 matches 12 bases. Trimming removed 7 bases from V and 4 bases from J; junction bases left unmatched: 8. Germline V gives CDR1 MGHRA, CDR2 YSYEKL. The CDR3 totals 15 residues. This CDR3 is CASTLTSGGDYEQYF. CDR3 nucleotide sequence: TGCGCCAGCACCTTGACTAGCGGGGGAGATTACGAGCAGTACTTC.

The chain uses TRBV14 and TRBJ1-3; D is undetermined. The CDR3 is made up of 12 amino acids. V shed 7 bases and J shed 4 bases, with 8 bases lying between them. The germline gives CDR1 SGHDN, CDR2 FVKESK. CDR3 nucleotide sequence: TGTGCCAGCAAGGGCAGCGGAAACACCATATATTTT. It yields the protein CASKGSGNTIYF.

J is TRBJ1-4 and V is TRBV19, with 8 bases fitting TRBD1. V trimming: 2 bases; J trimming: 1 base; junction bases outside the gene matches: 0. In germline, CDR1 is LNHDA, CDR2 SQIVND (reference sequence). The CDR3 sequence is 15 residues long. The CDR3: CASSITGGTNEKLFF. The CDR3, as DNA: TGTGCCAGTAGTATAACAGGGGGAACTAATGAAAAACTGTTTTTT. The variable domain in full, with the rest retrieved from reference TRBV19 and TRBJ1-4, is DGGITQSPKYLFRKEGQNVTLSCEQNLNHDAMYWYRQDPGQGLRLIYYSQIVNDFQKGDIAEGYSVSREKKESFPLTVTSAQKNPTAFYLCASSITGGTNEKLFFGSGTQLSVL.

The V and J genes are TRBV3-1 (or the pseudogene TRBV3-2) and TRBJ1-6; 9 positions match TRBD1. V lost 4 bases and J lost 8; bases outside the gene matches: 6. CDR3 length equals 15 residues. CDR1 and CDR2 (germline): LGHDT, YNNKEL (reference sequence). The CDR3 protein is CASSPQTGGDSPLHF. CDR3 in DNA: TGTGCCAGCAGCCCCCAGACAGGGGGTGATTCACCCCTCCACTTT.

The gene calls are TRBV5-4 and TRBJ2-5; 14 bases map to TRBD2. CDR1 and CDR2 from the germline V gene are SGHNT and YYREEE (reference sequence). V shed 4 bases and J 3 bases; nucleotides not matched to a gene: 5. CDR3 length equals 16 residues. CDR3 in DNA: TGTGCCAGCAGCACCGGACTAGCGGGGGGAGAAGAGACCCAGTACTTC. Its translation is CASSTGLAGGEETQYF.

The chain carries TRBV6-5 and TRBJ2-2; D not certain. The V end was cut by 7 bases, the J end by 3 bases, with 6 bases between. Germline CDR1 and CDR2: MNHEY and SVGAGI. There are 12 residues in the CDR3. The CDR3 region is CASIEYTGELFF. The DNA for the CDR3 is TGTGCCAGCATCGAGTACACCGGGGAGCTGTTTTTT.

V usage is TRBV3-1 (or the pseudogene TRBV3-2) and J usage is TRBJ2-1; tentatively, D is TRBD1 (5 bases). Germline V gene lookup returns CDR1 LGHDT and CDR2 YNNKEL (reference sequence). Trimming removed 1 base from V and 4 bases from J, with 17 bases in between. The CDR3 is 17 amino acids. This chain's CDR3 is CASSQVGDRVAYNEQFF. CDR3 sequence (DNA): TGTGCCAGCAGCCAAGTAGGAGACAGAGTTGCATACAATGAGCAGTTCTTC.

The CDR3 DNA is TGCAGCGTGAGGATTTCGAGTAACACTGAAGCTTTCTTT. Translated, it gives CSVRISSNTEAFF. This chain joins TRBV29-1 and TRBJ1-1; D not certain. The V end lost 6 bases, the J end lost 2 bases, and 13 bases lay between the germline ends. CDR3 length: 13 residues. The V gene's germline CDR1 is SQVTM and CDR2 ANQGSEA.

This clone appeared many times. This sample includes further DNA sequences coding for the same CDR3. V usage is TRBV7-9 and J usage is TRBJ1-4; 10 bases fit TRBD1. V was pared by 5 bases and J by 5 bases, with 2 bases of the junction left unmatched. The CDR3 sequence is 14 residues long. Germline assignment: CDR1 SEHNR and CDR2 FQNEAQ (reference sequence). The CDR3 sequence: CASSQGQGNEKLFF. CDR3 coding DNA: TGTGCCAGCAGCCAGGGACAGGGGAATGAAAAACTGTTTTTT.

This chain links TRBV7-6 with TRBJ1-4; unclear D gene. The germline V and J ends were trimmed by 2 bases and 0 bases, with 7 bases remaining between them. Germline V gene lookup returns CDR1 SGHVS and CDR2 FNYEAQ. The CDR3 spans 15 residues. CDR3 nucleotides: TGTGCCAGCAGCTTATTGGGTACAACTAATGAAAAACTGTTTTTT. This gives the protein CASSLLGTTNEKLFF.

The chain joins TRBV7-9 to TRBJ2-1; 10 bases match TRBD2. Trimming at V came to 0 bases and at J to 7 bases, leaving 3 bases not matched to a gene. The V gene's germline CDR1 is SEHNR and CDR2 FQNEAQ (reference sequence). This CDR3 spans 15 amino acids. The DNA for the CDR3 is TGTGCCAGCAGCTTAGCAGCGGGGGGGATTAATGAGCAGTTCTTC. This encodes CASSLAAGGINEQFF.

This chain connects TRBV7-9 to TRBJ2-7, with TRBD2 as a possible D gene (6 bases). V was cut by 0 bases and J by 4 bases, with 16 bases left in between. Per the germline V gene, CDR1 is SEHNR and CDR2 is FQNEAQ (reference sequence). The CDR3 loop spans 16 amino acids. The CDR3: CASSLAPRRGKYEQYF. The CDR3 DNA reads TGTGCCAGCAGCTTAGCGCCACGGAGGGGCAAATACGAGCAGTACTTC.

CDR3 sequence (DNA): TGTGCCAGCAGTGAATTTGAGACGAACACTGAAGCTTTCTTT. It codes for CASSEFETNTEAFF. This chain connects TRBV25-1 to TRBJ1-1; D unresolved. Trimming removed 1 base from V and 1 base from J, with 7 bases in between. CDR3 length: 14 residues. Germline CDR1 is MGHDK and CDR2 is SYGVNS. The full variable domain, with the rest looked up from reference TRBV25-1 and TRBJ1-1, is EADIYQTPRYLVIGTGKKITLECSQTMGHDKMYWYQQDPGMELHLIHYSYGVNSTEKGDLSSESTVSRIRTEHFPLTLESARPSHTSQYLCASSEFETNTEAFFGQGTRLTVV.

The V gene is TRBV3-1 (or the pseudogene TRBV3-2), the J gene TRBJ2-5, with 8 nucleotides matching TRBD2. The V gene end was trimmed by 8 bases and the J gene end by 5 bases; junction bases not matched to a gene: 16. The germline V gene has CDR1 LGHDT and CDR2 YNNKEL (reference sequence). The CDR3 is 16 amino acids. CDR3 DNA sequence: TGTGCCAGCCGCTCTGGGGGTAGCGGGATATTGGAGACCCAGTACTTC. As protein: CASRSGGSGILETQYF.